The entry below gives a single T cell receptor beta chain sequence along with its context. This sample was taken from a study of blood T cell repertoires in COVID-19. V was cut by 2 bases and J by 4 bases, with 11 bases left in between. The CDR3 is made up of 14 amino acids. In germline, CDR1 is MNHEY, CDR2 SMNVEV (reference sequence). Method: immunoSEQ multiplex PCR; TCRdb's copy keeps in-frame clones and lacks some. Here the sample spans tens of thousands of clones, about 85% being singletons. The specimen was peripheral blood. This TCR was recovered from a man aged 55 to 69 with acute or convalescent COVID-19. The chain links TRBV27 to TRBJ1-2, with D possibly being TRBD1 (5 bases). CDR3 region: CASSLTSTAYGYTF. The CDR3 DNA reads as TGTGCCAGCAGTTTAACGTCGACAGCCTATGGCTACACCTTC.